The source of this TCR beta chain is a study of blood T cell repertoires in COVID-19 (dated by TCRdb to the early 2020s). Notes on the research overall: The collaborator samples originated in the United States, Italy and Spain and spanned the acute and convalescent phases of COVID-19. The material from the prospective study consisted of cDNA or gDNA derived from T cells, B-cell-depleted T cells, or PBMCs. Deeply sampled blood TCRbeta repertoires from subjects exposed to, actively infected with, or recovered from COVID-19 were included in the dataset. The repertoires were released in a freely available public database intended as a resource for research on the immune response to SARS-CoV-2. Samples came from the ongoing ImmuneRACE study (first 160 participants) plus 1,254 subjects from 6 global collaborators. Sample metadata almost always included a de-identified subject ID, COVID-19 status, age in years and sex. Where HLA class I and class II types were available, the types were taken from metadata supplied by the sample provider, not from assay-based typing. Study-wide conclusions, independent of this receptor: How much clinical and demographic metadata was included differed by source and by participant, and the metadata was provided uncurated.

Concerning this clone: Its antigen is still unknown. No base quality information exists; no much larger clone differs at one position.

The immunoSEQ Assay, a bias-controlled multiplex PCR, was used to amplify TCRbeta CDR3 regions from genomic DNA. As for the original processing: The number of nucleated cells in each sample was estimated from the amplification of reference gene primers within the assay. To quantify the absolute abundance of each unique TCRbeta CDR3 rearrangement, sequence reads were collapsed and filtered. For each sample, productive Simpson clonality was calculated as the square root of Simpson's diversity index over productive rearrangements. The clones in this table, taken by TCRdb from immuneACCESS, are in-frame only. Not every clone is retained; where verified, under half of the shortfall comes from an unresolved V gene, and the cause of the rest is unknown. That table is the source of V, J and clone size, and D and trimming were worked out from the DNA. This sample holds over 200,000 clones; approximately 80% were observed only once. Of the sample, around 9% is held by the ten largest clones.

Participants in the prospective study were enrolled through a virtual design, were aged roughly 18 to 90 years, and lived in some 24 United States geographic areas. Cohort assignment in the prospective study relied on participant-reported clinical history from a screening survey and a study questionnaire. Recovered participants in ImmuneRACE Cohort 3 were defined by two consecutive negative NP/OP PCR tests, clearance by a healthcare professional, or resolution of symptoms. Mobile phlebotomists in the prospective study collected whole blood, serum and a nasopharyngeal or oropharyngeal swab from every participant. Additional blood draws and questionnaires over an approximately 2-month period could optionally be provided by prospective study participants. Before DNA extraction, prospective study blood samples were shipped either frozen or at room temperature. In the germline V gene (reference sequence), CDR1 corresponds to LGHDT and CDR2 to YNNKEL. V loses 3 bases, J loses 9 bases, and the germline ends lie 15 bases apart. The CDR3, from cysteine to phenylalanine, totals 15 residues. Only the CDR3 DNA is retained, 45 bases long and in frame from the first base.

Sequenced material: PBMCs or T cells enriched from blood (not recorded which). This sequence was found in a man between 40 and 49 years old who had recovered from COVID-19. The chain employs TRBV3-1 (or the pseudogene TRBV3-2) and TRBJ1-6; TRBD1 is a possible D gene, resting on 5 matching bases. The nucleotides read TGTGCCAGCAGCCAGGGAACAGGCGCTGGTTCACCCCTCCACTTT. This sequence encodes CASSQGTGAGSPLHF.